The rows below give T cell receptor beta chains drawn from one sample of a study of identical twins. TCRdb reanalysed the 5' RACE reads using MiXCR and keeps one entry per CDR3 protein. The table has 550,000 to 700,000 distinct CDR3 sequences, over 20% seen once. The sample also formed part of further work on T cells expressing NK-cell markers.

Sequenced sample: PBMCs. The source is a woman aged 18-29 years in good health. The CDR3 runs from the conserved cysteine through the conserved F or W. The order of the fields is V gene, clone size, D gene, J gene, CDR3 protein, CDR3 DNA. D genes are given only for firm matches. Some rows have no size entry. The others give once, few or many, or a class for an expanded clone.

>TRBV4-3|few|TRBD2|TRBJ2-4
CASSQGLAGVNIQYF
TGCGCCAGCAGCCAAGGCTTAGCGGGAGTGAACATTCAGTACTTC
>TRBV5-5|many|NA|TRBJ2-7
CARPDSLDEQYF
TGTGCCAGACCGGACAGCTTGGACGAGCAGTACTTC
>TRBV20-1|NA|NA|TRBJ1-2
CSARDPLGYGYTF
TGCAGTGCTAGAGACCCCTTGGGCTATGGCTACACCTTC
>TRBV3-1|NA|TRBD2|TRBJ2-5
CASSQRLAGETQYF
TGTGCCAGCAGCCAAAGGCTAGCGGGGGAGACCCAGTACTTC
>TRBV11-2|NA|TRBD1|TRBJ2-1
CASSPPPGQGDLNEQFF
TGTGCCAGCAGCCCACCCCCGGGACAGGGGGACCTCAATGAGCAGTTCTTC
>TRBV5-1|NA|NA|TRBJ1-1
CASSLDPALNTEAFF
TGCGCCAGCAGCTTGGACCCAGCCCTGAACACTGAAGCTTTCTTT
>TRBV6-1|few|NA|TRBJ2-7
CASTTLGLSYEQYF
TGTGCCAGCACCACCTTGGGGTTATCCTACGAGCAGTACTTC
>TRBV20-1|few|TRBD2|TRBJ2-2
CSAKKLAGGLMGELFF
TGCAGTGCAAAAAAACTAGCGGGAGGACTAATGGGGGAGCTGTTTTTT
>TRBV5-1|NA|NA|TRBJ2-5
CASSLVGSGGGTQYF
TGCGCCAGCAGCTTGGTAGGGTCTGGAGGAGGGACCCAGTACTTC
>TRBV5-1|many|TRBD2|TRBJ2-5
CASSTGLVQETQYF
TGCGCCAGCAGCACCGGACTAGTCCAAGAGACCCAGTACTTC
>TRBV18|few|NA|TRBJ2-3
CASSPDGRDTQYF
TGTGCCAGCTCACCCGACGGTAGGGATACGCAGTATTTT
>TRBV9|NA|TRBD1|TRBJ1-2
CASSVGDSVNYGYTF
TGTGCCAGCAGCGTAGGGGACAGTGTTAACTATGGCTACACCTTC
>TRBV27|NA|NA|TRBJ2-2
CASSLLGGTGELFF
TGTGCCAGCAGTTTGCTAGGTGGCACCGGGGAGCTGTTTTTT
>TRBV6-1|NA|NA|TRBJ2-7
CASSVSPTRNEQYF
TGTGCCAGCAGTGTTTCTCCGACTAGAAACGAGCAGTACTTC
>TRBV9|few|NA|TRBJ1-2
CASSVTGTGGYTF
TGTGCCAGCAGCGTCACAGGGACTGGGGGCTACACCTTC
>TRBV6-1|NA|NA|TRBJ2-3
CASSLTGTEGDTQYF
TGTGCCAGCAGCCTGACAGGGACTGAGGGGGATACGCAGTATTTT
>TRBV20-1|many|NA|TRBJ1-1
CSAKRAGTNTEAFF
TGCAGTGCCAAGAGGGCCGGGACAAACACTGAAGCTTTCTTT
>TRBV6-1|NA|NA|TRBJ2-5
CASRARSPETQYF
TGTGCCAGCAGGGCGCGGTCCCCAGAGACCCAGTACTTC